The 30 T cell receptor beta chains reported below all come from one sample, sequenced in a study of cytomegalovirus exposure and HLA in healthy donors (dated by TCRdb to the late 2010s). Library construction relied on the immunoSEQ multiplex PCR assay. For the multiplex PCR, a mixture combining 60 forward primers for TCR Vbeta segments and 13 reverse primers for TCR Jbeta segments was used. In TCRdb, the immuneACCESS table is reduced to in-frame sequences with V and J assigned. These tables do not hold every clone; where another copy was compared, an unresolved V gene accounts for under half, and the others remain unexplained. The sample table shows around 120,000 clones, and roughly 79% are seen once. The ten most abundant clones make up roughly 1.9% of the sample. The sequencing input was PBMCs. These receptors all come from a woman in her thirties or forties in good health and CMV-seronegative.

This chain links TRBV19 with TRBJ2-2; D is ambiguous. The germline CDR1 and CDR2 sequences are LNHDA and SQIVND (reference sequence). The ends were cut back, 6 bases at V and 1 base at J, with 6 bases in the middle. The CDR3 is made up of 13 amino acids. CDR3 loop: CASRRLNTGELFF. DNA of the CDR3: TGTGCCAGTAGGAGACTGAACACCGGGGAGCTGTTTTTT.

The V and J genes are TRBV19 and TRBJ1-2; 8 bases match TRBD1. V lost 3 bases and J lost 5; bases outside the gene matches: 11. The CDR3 extends over 16 amino acids. CDR1 LNHDA and CDR2 SQIVND come from the germline V gene (reference sequence). CDR3 amino acids: CASSMKGQVRLYGYTF. The CDR3 bases are TGTGCCAGTAGTATGAAGGGACAGGTGAGACTTTATGGCTACACCTTC.

This clone was picked up a small number of times. The V and J genes are TRBV6-5 and TRBJ2-2, with 8 bases fitting TRBD2. V shed 6 bases, J shed 5 bases, and the junction held 8 bases outside the gene matches. CDR3 size: 15 residues. Germline V gene sequence: CDR1 MNHEY, CDR2 SVGAGI. The CDR3 protein is CASSGRGFMTGELFF. In nucleotides, the CDR3 is TGTGCCAGCAGCGGGAGGGGATTTATGACCGGGGAGCTGTTTTTT.

V usage is TRBV19 and J usage is TRBJ2-2; D might be TRBD2 (6 bases). Germline CDR1 reads LNHDA; CDR2 reads SQIVND (reference sequence). CDR3 length equals 15 residues. The V end was cut by 3 bases, the J end by 4 bases, with 12 bases between. CDR3 sequence: CASSIMEGGTGELFF. The CDR3 region has the DNA TGTGCCAGTAGTATCATGGAGGGAGGCACCGGGGAGCTGTTTTTT.

The chain links TRBV6-6 to TRBJ2-3, with a tentative D call TRBD1 (5 bases). Germline V gene lookup returns CDR1 MNHNY and CDR2 SVGAGI (reference sequence). V was pared by 2 bases and J by 4 bases, with 13 bases between. The CDR3 runs 15 residues. The CDR3 loop reads CASSYPLVTADTQYF. CDR3 in DNA: TGTGCCAGCAGTTACCCCCTAGTGACAGCAGATACGCAGTATTTT.

The chain links TRBV27 to TRBJ1-2, with 7 nucleotides matching TRBD1. The CDR3 spans 15 residues. Germline assignment: CDR1 MNHEY and CDR2 SMNVEV (reference sequence). V shed 5 bases and J 8 bases; nucleotides not matched to a gene: 14. CDR3 nucleotide sequence: TGTGCCAGCAGTCAGAACAGGGGTCTACTCGGGGGCTACACCTTC. It encodes CASSQNRGLLGGYTF.

The V gene is TRBV6-5, the J gene TRBJ2-5; D might be TRBD2 (5 bases). V was cut by 2 bases and J by 1 base, with 14 bases left in between. The CDR3 runs to 16 residues. Looked up from germline, CDR1 is MNHEY and CDR2 is SVGAGI. The CDR3 reads CASSYAAELAQETQYF. DNA of the CDR3: TGTGCCAGCAGTTACGCAGCGGAGCTAGCCCAAGAGACCCAGTACTTC.

This rearrangement joins TRBV15 to TRBJ2-3; D remains ambiguous. Looked up from germline, CDR1 is LNHNV and CDR2 is YYDKDF (reference sequence). Trimming took 1 base from V and 5 from J, leaving 4 bases between them. The CDR3 is made up of 12 amino acids. CDR3 in DNA: TGTGCCACCAGCAGAGCCGGAGATACGCAGTATTTT. It translates to CATSRAGDTQYF.

CDR3 region: CASSPSPSKAFYEQYF. CDR3 sequence (DNA): TGCGCCAGCAGTCCATCCCCGAGTAAAGCGTTCTACGAGCAGTACTTC. The chain couples TRBV10-1 to TRBJ2-7; D not certain. The CDR3 covers 16 residues. Trimming took 5 bases from V and 3 from J, leaving 20 bases between them. The germline CDR1 and CDR2 sequences are WNHNN and SYGVQD (reference sequence).

The V and J genes are TRBV9 and TRBJ2-1; 12 bases map to TRBD2. Unmatched junction bases numbered 21, after V lost 3 bases and J lost 8 bases. The CDR3 length is 20 residues. CDR1 is SGDLS, CDR2 YYNGEE, per germline. The CDR3 DNA is TGTGCCAGCAGCGGTGAACTAGCGGGGGGCCGTAGGGAGTTACGGGATGAGCAGTTCTTC. This encodes CASSGELAGGRRELRDEQFF.

The chain recombines TRBV7-9 with TRBJ1-2; D is possibly TRBD1 (5 bases). Between the trimmed V and J ends, which lost 5 bases and 6 bases, there was a span of 13 bases. Germline CDR1 and CDR2: SEHNR and FQNEAQ (reference sequence). This CDR3 comprises 13 residues. The CDR3 sequence is CASSPQGFDGYTF. DNA for the CDR3: TGTGCCAGCAGCCCTCAGGGTTTTGATGGCTACACCTTC. Drawing the rest from reference TRBV7-9 and TRBJ1-2, the complete variable domain is DTGVSQNPRHKITKRGQNVTFRCDPISEHNRLYWYRQTLGQGPEFLTYFQNEAQLEKSRLLSDRFSAERPKGSFSTLEIQRTEQGDSAMYLCASSPQGFDGYTFGSGTRLTVV.

The J gene is TRBJ2-3, the V gene TRBV6-6; possible D gene TRBD1, 5 bases. The V end lost 2 bases, the J end lost 0 bases, and 9 bases lay between the germline ends. Germline V lookup: CDR1 MNHNY, CDR2 SVGAGI (reference sequence). The CDR3 contains 15 residues. The CDR3 region is CASSYARTSTDTQYF. DNA for the CDR3: TGTGCCAGCAGTTACGCCCGGACAAGCACAGATACGCAGTATTTT.

J is TRBJ1-4 and V is TRBV4-1; TRBD1 agrees at 8 bases. This CDR3 has 15 amino acids. V lost 3 bases to trimming and J lost 6 bases; unmatched junction nucleotides: 6. Germline V CDR1 and CDR2: MGHRA, YSYEKL. CDR3 DNA sequence: TGCGCCAGCAGCCACGGACAGGGAGGGGATGAAAAACTGTTTTTT. Its protein is CASSHGQGGDEKLFF.

V gene TRBV7-2 combines with J gene TRBJ2-4, with 8 bases identical to TRBD1. Germline V CDR1 and CDR2: SGHTA, FQGNSA. V shed 4 bases, J shed 3 bases, and the junction held 5 bases outside the gene matches. The CDR3 extends over 15 amino acids. CDR3 sequence (DNA): TGTGCCAGCAGCTCAGGGGGCATGGGCAAAAACATTCAGTACTTC. Its protein product is CASSSGGMGKNIQYF.

The chain couples TRBV7-3 to TRBJ2-1; 8 bases align to TRBD2. The ends lost 6 bases at V and 4 bases at J; junction bases unmatched: 8. CDR1 is SGHTA and CDR2 is FQGTGA in the germline V gene. The CDR3 sequence is 15 residues long. The CDR3, as DNA: TGTGCCAGCAGGTATAACAGCGGGGGATACAATGAGCAGTTCTTC. It yields the protein CASRYNSGGYNEQFF. The full variable domain, rest sourced from reference TRBV7-3 and TRBJ2-1, is GAGVSQTPSNKVTEKGKYVELRCDPISGHTALYWYRQSLGQGPEFLIYFQGTGAADDSGLPNDRFFAVRPEGSVSTLKIQRTERGDSAVYLCASRYNSGGYNEQFFGPGTRLTVL.

The CDR3 loop reads CASSVSPISGAFFEQYF. The CDR3 nucleotides are TGTGCCAGCAGTGTATCGCCAATAAGCGGGGCCTTCTTTGAGCAGTACTTC. This chain uses TRBV6-1 with TRBJ2-7, with TRBD2 matching 7 bases. The CDR3 spans 17 residues. J lost 7 bases, V lost 4 bases, and 19 bases had no gene match. Germline CDR1 is MNHNS and CDR2 is SASEGT.

This clone was recorded once. The chain uses TRBV14 and TRBJ2-7, with D possibly TRBD1 on 6 matching bases. V lost 4 bases to trimming and J lost 2 bases, with 15 bases between them. Germline assignment: CDR1 SGHDN and CDR2 FVKESK. The CDR3 contains 15 residues. The CDR3 protein is CASSRQTGGAYEQYF. The DNA for the CDR3 is TGTGCCAGCAGCCGGCAGACAGGAGGAGCCTACGAGCAGTACTTC. The full variable domain, in which reference TRBV14 and TRBJ2-7 provide the parts outside the CDR3, is EAGVTQFPSHSVIEKGQTVTLRCDPISGHDNLYWYRRVMGKEIKFLLHFVKESKQDESGMPNNRFLAERTGGTYSTLKVQPAELEDSGVYFCASSRQTGGAYEQYFGPGTRLTVT.

This clone was seen a few times. The chain has TRBV28 and TRBJ1-5, with 7 bases that match TRBD1. Germline V gene sequence: CDR1 MDHEN, CDR2 SYDVKM. The trim removed 3 bases at V and 6 bases at J, leaving 20 bases unmatched. The CDR3 consists of 19 residues. CDR3 residues: CASSFRTGAESVTGQPQHF. The CDR3 coding sequence is TGTGCCAGCAGTTTTCGCACAGGGGCAGAGTCTGTTACAGGTCAGCCCCAGCATTTT.

Written as DNA, the CDR3 is TGTGCCAGCAGCACACAGACAGGGAACTATGGCTACACCTTC. Encoded protein: CASSTQTGNYGYTF. The chain carries TRBV21-1 and TRBJ1-2; the table assigns TRBD1, which was not confirmed against the DNA. TRBV21-1 is a known pseudogene. This CDR3 contains 14 residues.

This chain connects TRBV4-1 to TRBJ2-7, with 13 bases that match TRBD2. J gave up 4 bases and V 5 bases, and 5 bases lay outside the gene matches. The CDR3 has 15 residues. Germline CDR1 is MGHRA and CDR2 is YSYEKL. CDR3 sequence: CASSWGLAGTYEQYF. CDR3 DNA: TGCGCCAGCAGCTGGGGACTAGCGGGAACATACGAGCAGTACTTC.

The chain uses TRBV12-5 and TRBJ1-2; D possibly corresponds to TRBD1 (5 bases). In germline, CDR1 is LGHNT, CDR2 FRNRAP. Trimming stripped 5 bases from V and 3 bases from J, with 13 bases between. The CDR3 consists of 14 residues. CDR3 sequence (DNA): TGTGCTAGTGGTCCGACCCGGGGGGACTATGGCTACACCTTC. Translated: CASGPTRGDYGYTF.

The rearrangement links TRBV5-4 to TRBJ2-1, with D tentatively TRBD1 (6 bases). This CDR3 comprises 17 residues. The germline CDR1 and CDR2 sequences are SGHNT and YYREEE (reference sequence). Between the trimmed V and J ends, which lost 1 base and 8 bases, there was a span of 22 bases. CDR3 nucleotide sequence: TGTGCCAGCAGCTTGTTCGAACGGCCGATACAGGGCGATGAGCAGTTCTTC. As protein: CASSLFERPIQGDEQFF. Together with reference TRBV5-4 and TRBJ2-1, the CDR3 gives the full variable domain: ETGVTQSPTHLIKTRGQQVTLRCSSQSGHNTVSWYQQALGQGPQFIFQYYREEENGRGNFPPRFSGLQFPNYSSELNVNALELDDSALYLCASSLFERPIQGDEQFFGPGTRLTVL.

CDR3 protein: CASSTRQGAGTQYF. The CDR3 coding sequence is TGTGCCAGCAGCACACGACAGGGGGCCGGTACGCAGTATTTT. The gene calls are TRBV11-3 and TRBJ2-3; 10 bases match TRBD1. The CDR3 is 14 amino acids. Germline V CDR1 and CDR2: SGHNT, YENEEA. V lost 5 bases, J lost 8 bases, and 7 bases stayed unmatched.

This clone was seen a few times. V usage is TRBV10-3 and J usage is TRBJ2-7; 11 bases map to TRBD2. CDR3 length: 15 amino acids. V trimming: 6 bases; J trimming: 7 bases; junction bases outside the gene matches: 11. Germline CDR1 and CDR2: ENHRY and SYGVKD. CDR3 nucleotide sequence: TGTGCCATCAGGCATAGCGGGAGGGAGACCAGGGAGCAGTACTTC. Its translation: CAIRHSGRETREQYF.

The genes are TRBV6-6 and TRBJ2-2; TRBD2 might be the D (5 bases). Trimming removed 6 bases at V and 7 bases at J, with 9 bases between. Germline lookup yields CDR1 MNHNY and CDR2 SVGAGI (reference sequence). The CDR3 contains 12 residues. CDR3 nucleotides: TGTGCCAGCAGGGACTCACTCGGGGAGCTGTTTTTT. Translating gives CASRDSLGELFF.

This CDR3 is CASSLGRLNTGELFF. In DNA form, the CDR3 reads TGTGCCAGCAGTTTAGGGCGTTTGAACACCGGGGAGCTGTTTTTT. The rearrangement links TRBV27 to TRBJ2-2; the D is unclear. V was trimmed by 2 bases and J by 1 base, leaving 8 bases between them. The CDR3 is 15 residues long. Germline assignment: CDR1 MNHEY and CDR2 SMNVEV (reference sequence).

The chain has TRBV6-1 and TRBJ2-7, with a tentative D call TRBD2 (6 bases). V gave up 4 bases and J gave up 7 bases, with 14 bases separating them. This CDR3 region has 13 residues. In germline, CDR1 is MNHNS, CDR2 SASEGT. DNA of the CDR3: TGTGCCAGCAGTGTAACGGGGGTACCTGAGCAGTACTTC. It encodes CASSVTGVPEQYF.

This chain uses TRBV4-2 with TRBJ2-3, with 9 bases aligning to TRBD2. The CDR3 runs 16 residues. Germline V gene sequence: CDR1 LGHNA, CDR2 YNFKEQ. J gave up 4 bases and V 1 base, and 6 bases lay outside the gene matches. DNA of the CDR3: TGTGCCAGCAGCCAAGGGCGGGGGGGCCCCGCAGATACGCAGTATTTT. Translating gives CASSQGRGGPADTQYF.

V gene TRBV5-1 combines with J gene TRBJ2-5; TRBD1 matches 8 bases. The J call may be mistaken, given a closer DNA end match to TRBJ2-7. The CDR3 loop spans 15 amino acids. CDR1 SGHRS and CDR2 YFSETQ come from the germline V gene. CDR3 sequence reads: CASSPKGQGGYEQYF. The CDR3 DNA sequence: TGCGCCAGCAGCCCGAAAGGACAGGGCGGCTACGAGCAGTACTTC.

The chain has TRBV11-2 and TRBJ2-5; D is undetermined. From germline, CDR1 is SGHAT and CDR2 FQNNGV. V was pared by 4 bases and J by 3 bases, with 6 bases between. CDR3 length equals 12 residues. DNA of the CDR3: TGTGCCAGCAGCTCCCCAAAAGAGACCCAGTACTTC. Its protein product is CASSSPKETQYF.